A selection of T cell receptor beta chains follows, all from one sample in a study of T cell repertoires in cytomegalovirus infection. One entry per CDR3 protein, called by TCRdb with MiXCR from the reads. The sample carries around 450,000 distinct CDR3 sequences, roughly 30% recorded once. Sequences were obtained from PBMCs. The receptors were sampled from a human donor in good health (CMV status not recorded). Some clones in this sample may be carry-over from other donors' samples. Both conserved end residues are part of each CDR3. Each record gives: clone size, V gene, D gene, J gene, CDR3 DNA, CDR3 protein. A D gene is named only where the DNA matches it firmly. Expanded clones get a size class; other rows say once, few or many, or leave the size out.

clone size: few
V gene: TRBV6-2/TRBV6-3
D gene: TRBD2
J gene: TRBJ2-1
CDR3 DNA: TGTGCCAGCAGTTACGGGGACGCTTCGGGACTAGCGGGGGCACTCTCCTACAATGAGCAGTTCTTC
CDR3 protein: CASSYGDASGLAGALSYNEQFF

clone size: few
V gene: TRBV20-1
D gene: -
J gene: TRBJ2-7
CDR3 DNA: TGCAGTGCTCCCCCTCTAACCTACGAGCAGTACTTC
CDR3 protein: CSAPPLTYEQYF

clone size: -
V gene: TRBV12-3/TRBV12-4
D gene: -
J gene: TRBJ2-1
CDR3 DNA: TGTGCCAGCAGTTTCGGGGGGCCGGGTAATGAGCAGTTCTTC
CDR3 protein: CASSFGGPGNEQFF

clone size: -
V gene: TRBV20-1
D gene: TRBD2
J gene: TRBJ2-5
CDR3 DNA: TGCAGTGCTCCCGGACTAGCGAGTGAGACCCAGTACTTC
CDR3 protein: CSAPGLASETQYF

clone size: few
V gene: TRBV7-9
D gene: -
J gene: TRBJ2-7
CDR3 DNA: TGTGCCAGCAGCTCTAAGGACAAGAGCTCCTACGAGCAGTACTTC
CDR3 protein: CASSSKDKSSYEQYF

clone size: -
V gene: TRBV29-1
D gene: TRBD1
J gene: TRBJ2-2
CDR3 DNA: TGCAGCGTTGAACGGCGACAGGGGGCGCGAGGTCCCGGGGAGCTGTTTTTT
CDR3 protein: CSVERRQGARGPGELFF

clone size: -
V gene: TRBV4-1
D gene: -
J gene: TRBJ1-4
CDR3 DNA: TGTGCCAGCACCGCGGAGGGGAATTTTAATGAAAAACTGTTTTTT
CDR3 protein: CASTAEGNFNEKLFF

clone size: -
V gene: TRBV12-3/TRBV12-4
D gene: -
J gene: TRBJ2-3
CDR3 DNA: TGTGCCAGCACCCTTGAGGGGGGAGCCACAGATACGCAGTATTTT
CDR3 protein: CASTLEGGATDTQYF

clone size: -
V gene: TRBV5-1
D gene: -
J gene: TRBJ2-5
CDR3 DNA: TGCGCCAGCCGAGGACAAGACCAAGAGACCCAGTACTTC
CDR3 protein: CASRGQDQETQYF

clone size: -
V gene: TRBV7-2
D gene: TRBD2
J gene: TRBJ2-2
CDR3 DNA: TGTGCCAGCAGCGCCGGAAACCTAGCGGGGAAGGCGGCCGGGGAGCTGTTTTTT
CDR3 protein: CASSAGNLAGKAAGELFF

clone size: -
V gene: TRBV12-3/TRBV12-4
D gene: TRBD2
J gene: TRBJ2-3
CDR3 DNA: TGTGCCAGCAGCATAGCGGGAGGGCTGGGAGATACGCAGTATTTT
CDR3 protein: CASSIAGGLGDTQYF

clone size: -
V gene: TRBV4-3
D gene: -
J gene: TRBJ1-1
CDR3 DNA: TGCGCCAGCAGCCAGGTGGCGAATGGGAACACTGAAGCTTTCTTT
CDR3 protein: CASSQVANGNTEAFF

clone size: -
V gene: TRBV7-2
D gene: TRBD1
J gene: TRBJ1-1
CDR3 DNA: TGTGCCAGCAGCTTAGGAACAGGGGGGACTGAAGCTTTATTT
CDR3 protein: CASSLGTGGTEALF

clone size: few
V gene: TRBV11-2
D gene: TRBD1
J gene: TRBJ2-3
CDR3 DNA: TGTGCCAGCAGCTTATTGCAGGGGGCTTCAGATACGCAGTATTTT
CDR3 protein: CASSLLQGASDTQYF

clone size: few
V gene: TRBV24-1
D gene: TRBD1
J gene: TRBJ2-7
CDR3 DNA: TGTGCCACCAGTGAAACCGGGACAGACTACGAGCAGTACTTC
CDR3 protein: CATSETGTDYEQYF

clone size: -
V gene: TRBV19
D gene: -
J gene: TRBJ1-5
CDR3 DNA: TGTGCCAGTACCGGACGGGCCAATCAGCCCCAGCATTTT
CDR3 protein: CASTGRANQPQHF

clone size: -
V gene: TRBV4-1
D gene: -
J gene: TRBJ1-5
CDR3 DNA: TGCGCCAGCAGCCGAAGTGACGAGGCCAATCAGCCCCAGCATTTT
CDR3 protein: CASSRSDEANQPQHF

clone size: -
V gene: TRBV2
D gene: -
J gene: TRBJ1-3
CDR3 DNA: TGTGCCAGCAGTGAAGAGACATCTGGAAACACCATATATTTT
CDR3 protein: CASSEETSGNTIYF

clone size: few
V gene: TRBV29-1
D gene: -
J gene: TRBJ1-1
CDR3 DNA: TGCAGCGTTGAAAGTGGCACTGAAGCTTTCTTT
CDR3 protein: CSVESGTEAFF

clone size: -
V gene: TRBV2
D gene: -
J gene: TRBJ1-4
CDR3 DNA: TGTGCCAGCAGTGGGGCCAGGACAACTAATGAAAAACTGTTTTTT
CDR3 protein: CASSGARTTNEKLFF

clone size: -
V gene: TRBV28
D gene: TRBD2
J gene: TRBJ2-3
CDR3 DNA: TGTGCCAGCAGTCAGCGGGGAAGACCAGATACGCAGTATTTT
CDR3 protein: CASSQRGRPDTQYF

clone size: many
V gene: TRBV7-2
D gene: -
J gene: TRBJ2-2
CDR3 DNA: TGTGCCAGCAGCCCCCAGGCCAACACCGGGGAGCTGTTTTTT
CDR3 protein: CASSPQANTGELFF

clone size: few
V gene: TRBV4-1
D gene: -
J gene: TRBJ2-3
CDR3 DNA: TGCGCCAGCAGCTCAGGCGGGCAGGCGTTCACAGATACGCAGTATTTT
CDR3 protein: CASSSGGQAFTDTQYF

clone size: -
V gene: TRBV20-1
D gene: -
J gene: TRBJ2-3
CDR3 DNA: TGCAGTGCTCCTCCGAGGGCACGCACAGATACGCAGTATTTT
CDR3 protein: CSAPPRARTDTQYF

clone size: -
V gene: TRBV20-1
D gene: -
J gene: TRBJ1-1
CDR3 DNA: TGCAGTGCTAGACAGAGGGGCCGGCCTGAAGCTTTCTTT
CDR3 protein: CSARQRGRPEAFF

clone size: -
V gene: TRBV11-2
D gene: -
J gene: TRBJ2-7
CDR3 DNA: TGTGCCAGCAGCTTAGTGGGGGGTGTGTTTTACGAGCAGTACTTC
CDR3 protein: CASSLVGGVFYEQYF

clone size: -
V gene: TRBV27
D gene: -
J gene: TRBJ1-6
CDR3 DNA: TGTGCCAGCAGTTTAGGTCCAGGGTGGGATTCACCCCTCCACTTT
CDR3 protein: CASSLGPGWDSPLHF

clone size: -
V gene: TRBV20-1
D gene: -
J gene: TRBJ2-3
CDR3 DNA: TGCAGTGCTAGAGATGGGGCACTAGCCTTCACAGATACGCAGTATTTT
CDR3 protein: CSARDGALAFTDTQYF

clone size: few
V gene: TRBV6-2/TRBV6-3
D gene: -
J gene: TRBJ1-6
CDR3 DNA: TGTGCCAGCACGACACCGGGCCAGTATAATTCACCCCTCCACTTT
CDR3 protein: CASTTPGQYNSPLHF

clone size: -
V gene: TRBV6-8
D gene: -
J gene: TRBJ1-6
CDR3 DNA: TGTGCCAGCAGTTACGAGTTAGGGTTGGACGGTAATTCACCCCTCCACTTT
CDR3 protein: CASSYELGLDGNSPLHF